This T cell receptor (beta chain) was captured by sequencing in a study of blood T cells in healthy people across ages. Alongside a J-beta primer mix, a sample-barcoded 5' primer served in a second PCR lasting roughly 6 to 11 cycles. Every molecule of cDNA carried a tag from a template-switch adaptor with 12 random nucleotides. TCRdb processed the 5' RACE reads anew with MiXCR; each CDR3 protein has one entry. The sample comprises hundreds of thousands of distinct CDR3 sequences, roughly 24% of which are singletons, and 3% rests with the top ten. CDR1 and CDR2 from the germline V gene are MGHRA and YSYEKL. V was pared by 0 bases and J by 7 bases, with 13 bases between. The CDR3 sequence is 14 residues long. This clonotype showed up just once. What it binds is not known. Findings and limits, study-wide: Long-lived donors exceeded aged donors in naive CD4+ cells and diversity.

These same records also appear under a second study, on T cells of mothers and their children. From that study: Reads obtained per mother exceeded 8.5 million TCR beta CDR3 reads, with several million obtained per child.

The sequenced sample consisted of blood. The V and J genes are TRBV4-1 and TRBJ2-7; D is ambiguous. This receptor was obtained from a boy between 5 and 17 years old in good health. The chain's CDR3 is CASSQDAAKVEQYF. The DNA of the CDR3 is TGCGCCAGCAGCCAAGATGCAGCCAAGGTGGAGCAGTACTTC.